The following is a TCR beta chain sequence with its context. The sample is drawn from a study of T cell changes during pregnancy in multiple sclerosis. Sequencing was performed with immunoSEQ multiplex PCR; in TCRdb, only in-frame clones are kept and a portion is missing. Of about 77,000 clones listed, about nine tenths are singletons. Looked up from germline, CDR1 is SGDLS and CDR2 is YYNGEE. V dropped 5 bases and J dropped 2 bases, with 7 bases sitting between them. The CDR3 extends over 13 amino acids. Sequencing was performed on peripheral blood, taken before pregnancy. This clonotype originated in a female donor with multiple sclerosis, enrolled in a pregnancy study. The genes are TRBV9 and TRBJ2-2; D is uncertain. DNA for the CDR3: TGTGCCAGCAGTACTACCAACACCGGGGAGCTGTTTTTT. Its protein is CASSTTNTGELFF.